The source of this T cell receptor beta chain is a study of cytomegalovirus exposure and HLA in healthy donors. CDR1 is SGHTA and CDR2 is FQGNSA in the germline V gene. The CDR3 covers 18 residues. Turning to this clone: Its antigen is still unknown. The junction departs from germline at one end; a sequencing error may be responsible.

Researchers ran the PCR with 60 Vbeta and 13 Jbeta primers. TCRdb keeps only in-frame clones here, not all; method: immunoSEQ multiplex PCR. The repertoire holds around 85,000 clones, with nearly 80% as singletons. Points from the study as a whole: Usually a TCR sequence was rare, but some public TCRs were found in many donors. V- and J-gene trimming in TCR beta was tied to a missense DCLRE1C variant by an analysis performed later. The study had only CMV serostatus as immune exposure information.

Among the donors, all were healthy bone marrow donors. The chain carries TRBV7-2 and TRBJ2-5; 16 bases fit TRBD2. Sequenced sample: PBMCs. This clonotype was obtained from a woman aged 45-65 years in good health and CMV-seropositive. CDR3 bases: TGTGCCAGCAGCCTCGGGACTAGCGGGAGGGCGAGTCAAGAGGCCCAGTACTTC. Its protein product is CASSLGTSGRASQEAQYF.